These 6 T cell receptor beta chains were sequenced from one sample in a study of T cells after yellow fever vaccination. Each CDR3 protein is one row after TCRdb ran MiXCR on the 5' RACE reads. The table records over 200,000 distinct CDR3 sequences, around 6.7% of them present only once. Material: CD4+ T cells sorted from PBMCs, obtained on the day of the yellow fever booster vaccination. Receptors originate from a man younger than 45 who received the YFV17D yellow fever vaccine.

This clonotype was observed a few times. The chain uses TRBV4-2 and TRBJ1-2; D possibly corresponds to TRBD1 (5 bases). V lost 0 bases and J lost 3, with 11 bases in between. This CDR3 has 15 residues. The V gene's germline CDR1 is LGHNA and CDR2 YNFKEQ. The CDR3 sequence: CASSQEPGRYYGYTF. The DNA for the CDR3 is TGTGCCAGCAGCCAAGAACCGGGACGGTACTATGGCTACACCTTC.

The chain couples TRBV20-1 to TRBJ2-1, with 12 bases matching TRBD2. The CDR3 has 16 residues. Germline V gene data show CDR1 as DFQATT and CDR2 as SNEGSKA (reference sequence). Germline trimming cut 6 bases from V and 6 bases from J; bases unmatched to any gene: 12. The DNA for the CDR3 is TGCAGTGCACCCTTCCTAGCGGGAGGGCGTCTCAATGAGCAGTTCTTC. Amino acids: CSAPFLAGGRLNEQFF.

This clonotype was counted between two and nine times. The chain joins TRBV4-3 to TRBJ2-7; 9 positions match TRBD1. Germline assignment: CDR1 LGHNA and CDR2 YSLEER. There are 15 residues in the CDR3. The trim removed 1 base at V and 3 bases at J, leaving 4 bases unmatched. The CDR3 loop reads CASSQAWGQGYEQYF. In DNA form, the CDR3 reads TGCGCCAGCAGCCAAGCATGGGGACAGGGCTACGAGCAGTACTTC.

In this sample, this clonotype turned up many times. The chain is built from TRBV27 and TRBJ2-7; the D gene is possibly TRBD1 (7 bases). Deletions cut 8 bases from V and 2 bases from J, with 16 bases between. Germline V gene lookup returns CDR1 MNHEY and CDR2 SMNVEV (reference sequence). There are 14 residues in the CDR3. CDR3 in DNA: TGTGCCAGCGGGGTGGAGGGGGCTCCCTACGAGCAGTACTTC. It codes for CASGVEGAPYEQYF.

This clonotype showed up just a few times. The chain uses TRBV25-1 and TRBJ2-3; TRBD2 matches 15 bases. Germline CDR1 is MGHDK and CDR2 is SYGVNS. V trimming: 4 bases; J trimming: 2 bases; junction bases outside the gene matches: 7. The CDR3 loop spans 18 amino acids. The CDR3 coding sequence is TGTGCCAGCAGTGTCCCGGGACTAGCGGGAGGAAACACAGATACGCAGTATTTT. It codes for CASSVPGLAGGNTDTQYF.

The chain carries TRBV7-2 and TRBJ1-4, with TRBD1 identical over 8 bases. Germline assignment: CDR1 SGHTA and CDR2 FQGNSA. CDR3 size: 14 residues. V dropped 2 bases and J dropped 7; count of bases not matched to a gene: 3. The CDR3 sequence: CASSLYGQGEKLFF. In DNA form, the CDR3 reads TGTGCCAGCAGCTTATACGGACAGGGTGAAAAACTGTTTTTT.